Listed below are T cell receptor beta chains from one sample, sequenced in a study of graft-versus-host responses after intestinal transplantation. The protocol was immunoSEQ multiplex PCR, while the TCRdb copy is restricted to in-frame clones and leaves out a portion. The table records 85,000 to 90,000 clones, roughly 89% of them present only once. For these TCRs, the target antigens are not known. Here the sequenced sample was unstimulated CD4+ T cells sorted from spleen or lymph node cells, taken before intestinal transplant. The source of these receptors is a human donor who received an intestinal transplant. Both conserved end residues are part of each CDR3. D genes are given only for firm matches. Clone size is not always given. Where it is, it says once, few, many or a class for expanded clones.

v_gene: TRBV15
j_gene: TRBJ2-5
abundance: once
d_gene: .
CDR3aa: CATSRGLGPEETQYF
CDR3nt: TGTGCCACCAGCAGAGGTCTAGGGCCAGAAGAGACCCAGTACTTC

v_gene: TRBV6-5
j_gene: TRBJ1-3
abundance: .
d_gene: .
CDR3aa: CASSPWDSSGNTIYF
CDR3nt: TGTGCCAGCAGTCCTTGGGACTCGTCTGGCAACACCATATATTTT

v_gene: TRBV18
j_gene: TRBJ2-1
abundance: .
d_gene: TRBD2
CDR3aa: CASSLAAGLAGPEQFF
CDR3nt: TGTGCCAGCTCCCTTGCAGCGGGACTAGCGGGACCTGAGCAGTTCTTC

v_gene: TRBV18
j_gene: TRBJ1-4
abundance: .
d_gene: .
CDR3aa: CASSPAGLFF
CDR3nt: TGTGCCAGCTCACCCGCTGGTCTGTTTTTT

v_gene: TRBV28
j_gene: TRBJ1-4
abundance: .
d_gene: TRBD1
CDR3aa: CASSSPLGQEDNEKLFF
CDR3nt: TGTGCCAGCAGTTCCCCCCTCGGACAGGAGGATAATGAAAAACTGTTTTTT

v_gene: TRBV6-1
j_gene: TRBJ2-7
abundance: .
d_gene: .
CDR3aa: CASSEISAGISYEQYF
CDR3nt: TGTGCCAGCAGTGAAATATCGGCAGGGATCTCCTACGAGCAGTACTTC

v_gene: TRBV27
j_gene: TRBJ2-4
abundance: once
d_gene: .
CDR3aa: CASSFGSLTKNIQYF
CDR3nt: TGTGCCAGCAGTTTTGGGTCCTTGACCAAAAACATTCAGTACTTC

v_gene: TRBV5-1
j_gene: TRBJ2-3
abundance: few
d_gene: .
CDR3aa: CASSFRDTQYF
CDR3nt: TGCGCCAGCAGCTTTAGAGATACGCAGTATTTT

v_gene: TRBV10-3
j_gene: TRBJ2-1
abundance: .
d_gene: .
CDR3aa: CAISESRTAEQFF
CDR3nt: TGTGCCATCAGTGAATCGAGAACGGCTGAGCAGTTCTTC

v_gene: TRBV6-6
j_gene: TRBJ1-2
abundance: .
d_gene: .
CDR3aa: CASRDKGRTYGYTF
CDR3nt: TGTGCCAGCAGAGATAAAGGACGGACCTATGGCTACACCTTC

v_gene: TRBV6-1
j_gene: TRBJ1-4
abundance: .
d_gene: TRBD1
CDR3aa: CASRRDRGSEKLFF
CDR3nt: TGTGCCAGCAGACGGGACAGGGGCAGTGAAAAACTGTTTTTT

v_gene: TRBV28
j_gene: TRBJ2-3
abundance: .
d_gene: .
CDR3aa: CASRGQFTDTQYF
CDR3nt: TGTGCCAGCAGAGGACAGTTCACAGATACGCAGTATTTT

v_gene: TRBV18
j_gene: TRBJ2-3
abundance: .
d_gene: .
CDR3aa: CASSPRTAPSTDTQYF
CDR3nt: TGTGCCAGCTCACCAAGGACCGCTCCTAGCACAGATACGCAGTATTTT

v_gene: TRBV14
j_gene: TRBJ2-3
abundance: .
d_gene: .
CDR3aa: CASSHDSWRGGTDTQYF
CDR3nt: TGTGCCAGCAGCCATGATAGCTGGAGAGGGGGCACAGATACGCAGTATTTT

v_gene: TRBV7-6
j_gene: TRBJ2-1
abundance: .
d_gene: TRBD2
CDR3aa: CASSLVLAAYNEQFF
CDR3nt: TGTGCCAGCAGCTTAGTACTAGCGGCCTACAATGAGCAGTTCTTC